The clone carrying this TCR beta chain has a count of ten or more. The source of the sample is a study of identical twins. TCRdb reprocessed the 5' RACE reads via MiXCR and lists one record per CDR3 protein. The sample records about 480,000 distinct CDR3 sequences, 12% to 15% being singletons. Germline CDR1 and CDR2: SGHRS and YFSETQ. The V gene end was trimmed by 1 base and the J gene end by 3 bases; junction bases not matched to a gene: 3. The CDR3 runs to 15 residues. The same data also went into a second study, on yellow fever vaccine responses in identical twins.

The J gene is TRBJ2-2, the V gene TRBV5-1, with 7 nucleotides matching TRBD2. The sample taken for sequencing was CD4+ T cells sorted from blood. The TCR sequence derives from a woman under 30 in good health. CDR3 sequence reads: CASSLPSGDTGELFF. For the CDR3, the DNA is TGCGCCAGCAGCTTGCCTAGCGGAGACACCGGGGAGCTGTTTTTT.